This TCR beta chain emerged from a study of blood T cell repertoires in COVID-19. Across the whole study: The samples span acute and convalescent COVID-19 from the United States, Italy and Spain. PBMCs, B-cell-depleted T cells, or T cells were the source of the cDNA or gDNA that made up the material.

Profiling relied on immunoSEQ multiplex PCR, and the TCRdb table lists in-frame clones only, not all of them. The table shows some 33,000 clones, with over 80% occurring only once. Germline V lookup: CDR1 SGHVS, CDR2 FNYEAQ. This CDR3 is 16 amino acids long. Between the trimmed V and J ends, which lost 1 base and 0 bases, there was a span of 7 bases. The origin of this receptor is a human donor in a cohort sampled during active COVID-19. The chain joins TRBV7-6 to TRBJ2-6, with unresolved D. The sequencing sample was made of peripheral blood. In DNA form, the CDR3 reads TGTGCCAGCAGCTTAGATCCTCGCTCTGGGGCCAACGTCCTGACTTTC. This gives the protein CASSLDPRSGANVLTF.